This T cell receptor (beta chain) emerged from a study of shared clonotypes between healthy human individuals. An assay was performed, and its level was deep. TCRdb's copy holds only in-frame clones and misses some; the assay was immunoSEQ multiplex PCR. The data hold 950,000 to 1,300,000 clones, with approximately 68% observed a single time. The CDR3 has 15 residues. Deletions cut 2 bases from V and 6 bases from J, with 16 bases between. The germline CDR1 and CDR2 sequences are MDHEN and SYDVKM. This clonotype was obtained from a man between 18 and 29 years old in good health. This sequence joins TRBV28 and TRBJ2-5, with no clear D. Sample: memory CD4+ T cells sorted from blood. Noted subset: CD45RA-negative fraction. As DNA, the CDR3 is TGTGCCAGCAGTTTACCACGGAATGTCCATAAGACCCAGTACTTC. Translation: CASSLPRNVHKTQYF. Full variable domain (outside the CDR3, taken from reference TRBV28 and TRBJ2-5): DVKVTQSSRYLVKRTGEKVFLECVQDMDHENMFWYRQDPGLGLRLIYFSYDVKMKEKGDIPEGYSVSREKKERFSLILESASTNQTSMYLCASSLPRNVHKTQYFGPGTRLLVL.